This TCR beta chain was captured by sequencing in a study of cytomegalovirus exposure and HLA in healthy donors. On the study more broadly: Around 85 million unique TCR sequences came from HLA-typed donors in an early release. General study points: Presence/absence analyses treated sequencing depth as roughly uniform across donors.

In its sample, this clone was seen a few times. Its specificity is not known. The junction and the germline gene differ at one end; a read error may be behind it. Both 60 Vbeta primers and 13 Jbeta primers went into the PCR. Clones were sequenced by immunoSEQ multiplex PCR, and TCRdb holds only the in-frame ones, with some missing. Among about 200,000 clones, around 81% were seen once, and the ten largest hold approximately 2%. CDR3 length: 15 amino acids. Germline V gene data show CDR1 as SSHAT and CDR2 as FNYEAQ (reference sequence). The sequencing input was PBMCs. The receptor comes from a man younger than 35 in good health and CMV-seronegative. The chain uses TRBV7-7 and TRBJ2-1, with 13 positions matching TRBD2. CDR3 residues: CASSLGLAGVNEQFF. The CDR3 DNA is TGTGCTAGCAGCTTAGGACTAGCGGGAGTGAATGAGCAGTTCTTC.